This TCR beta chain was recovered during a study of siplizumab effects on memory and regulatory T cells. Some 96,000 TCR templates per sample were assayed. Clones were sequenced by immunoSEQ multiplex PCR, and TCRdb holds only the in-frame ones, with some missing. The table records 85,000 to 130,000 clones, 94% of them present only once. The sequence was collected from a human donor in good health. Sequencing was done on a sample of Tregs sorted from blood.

The CDR3 DNA follows: TGCGCCAGCAGCCAAGTCGACATGGGGTTTGGAGGCAATCAGCCCCAGCATTTT. The encoded protein is CASSQVDMGFGGNQPQHF. The rearrangement uses TRBV4-1 and TRBJ1-5, with D hard to call. The V gene's germline CDR1 is MGHRA and CDR2 YSYEKL. The CDR3 spans 18 residues. V lost 1 base, J lost 2 bases, and 18 bases lay in between.